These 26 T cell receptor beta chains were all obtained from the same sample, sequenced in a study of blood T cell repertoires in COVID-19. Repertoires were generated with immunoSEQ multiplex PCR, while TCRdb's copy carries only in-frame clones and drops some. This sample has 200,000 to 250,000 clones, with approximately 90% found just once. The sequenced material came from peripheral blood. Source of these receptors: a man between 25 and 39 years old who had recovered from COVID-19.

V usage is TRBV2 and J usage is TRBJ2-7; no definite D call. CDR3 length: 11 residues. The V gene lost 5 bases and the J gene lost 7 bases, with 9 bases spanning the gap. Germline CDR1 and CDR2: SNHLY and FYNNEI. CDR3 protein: CASSPRWEQYF. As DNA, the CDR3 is TGTGCCAGCAGTCCCCGGTGGGAGCAGTACTTC.

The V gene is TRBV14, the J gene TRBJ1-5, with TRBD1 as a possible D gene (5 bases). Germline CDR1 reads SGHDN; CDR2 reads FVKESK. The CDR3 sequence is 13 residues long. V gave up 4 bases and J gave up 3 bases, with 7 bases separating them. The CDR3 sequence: CASSRQTNQPQHF. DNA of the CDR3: TGTGCCAGCAGCCGACAGACCAATCAGCCCCAGCATTTT.

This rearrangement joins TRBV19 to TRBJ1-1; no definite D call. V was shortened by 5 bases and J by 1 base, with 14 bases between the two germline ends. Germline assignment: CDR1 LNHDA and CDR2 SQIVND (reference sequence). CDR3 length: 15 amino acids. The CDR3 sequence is CASSPESTGNTEAFF. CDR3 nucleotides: TGTGCCAGTAGTCCAGAATCGACGGGGAACACTGAAGCTTTCTTT.

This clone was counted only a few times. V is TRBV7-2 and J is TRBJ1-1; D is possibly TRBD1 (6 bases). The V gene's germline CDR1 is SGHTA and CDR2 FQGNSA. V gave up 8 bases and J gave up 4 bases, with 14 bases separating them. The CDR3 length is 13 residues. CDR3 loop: CASAQGWATEAFF. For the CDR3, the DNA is TGTGCCAGCGCACAGGGTTGGGCCACTGAAGCTTTCTTT.

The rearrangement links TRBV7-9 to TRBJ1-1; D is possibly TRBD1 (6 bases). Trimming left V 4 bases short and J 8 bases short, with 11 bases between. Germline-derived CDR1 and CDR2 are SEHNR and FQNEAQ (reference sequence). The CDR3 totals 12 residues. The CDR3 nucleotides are TGTGCCAGCAGCTCATGGACAGAGGAAGCTTTCTTT. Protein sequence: CASSSWTEEAFF.

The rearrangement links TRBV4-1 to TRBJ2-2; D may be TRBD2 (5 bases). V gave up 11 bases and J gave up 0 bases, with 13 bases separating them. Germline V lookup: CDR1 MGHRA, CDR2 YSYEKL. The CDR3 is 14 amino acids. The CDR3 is CAHKGGPNTGELFF. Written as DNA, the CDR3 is TGCGCCCATAAAGGAGGCCCGAACACCGGGGAGCTGTTTTTT.

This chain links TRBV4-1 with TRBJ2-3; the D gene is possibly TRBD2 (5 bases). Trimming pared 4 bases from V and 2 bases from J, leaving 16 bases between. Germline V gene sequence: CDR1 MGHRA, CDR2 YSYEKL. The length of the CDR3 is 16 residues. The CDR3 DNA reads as TGCGCCAGCAGCCCCGAGTGGGCTAGCAACACAGATACGCAGTATTTT. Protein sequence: CASSPEWASNTDTQYF.

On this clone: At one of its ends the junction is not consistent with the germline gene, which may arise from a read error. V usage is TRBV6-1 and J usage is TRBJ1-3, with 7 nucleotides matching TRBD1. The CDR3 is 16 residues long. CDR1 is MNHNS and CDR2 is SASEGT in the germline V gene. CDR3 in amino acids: CASSKAGTASGNTIYF. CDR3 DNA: TGTGCCAGCAGTAAAGCCGGGACAGCCTCTGGAAACACCATATATTTT.

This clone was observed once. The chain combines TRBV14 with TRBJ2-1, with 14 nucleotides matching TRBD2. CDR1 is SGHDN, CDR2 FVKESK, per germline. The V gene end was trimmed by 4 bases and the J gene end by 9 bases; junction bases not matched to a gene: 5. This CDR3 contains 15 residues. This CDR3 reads CASSPGLAGVPEQFF. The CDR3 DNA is TGTGCCAGCAGCCCGGGACTAGCGGGGGTCCCTGAGCAGTTCTTC. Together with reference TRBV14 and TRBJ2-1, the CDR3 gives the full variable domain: EAGVTQFPSHSVIEKGQTVTLRCDPISGHDNLYWYRRVMGKEIKFLLHFVKESKQDESGMPNNRFLAERTGGTYSTLKVQPAELEDSGVYFCASSPGLAGVPEQFFGPGTRLTVL.

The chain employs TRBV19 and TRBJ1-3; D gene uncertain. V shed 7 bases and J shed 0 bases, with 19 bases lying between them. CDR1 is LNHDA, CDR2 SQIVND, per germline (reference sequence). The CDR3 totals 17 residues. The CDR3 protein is CASTTSEGLSSGNTIYF. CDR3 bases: TGTGCCAGTACCACCAGCGAGGGTCTCTCCTCTGGAAACACCATATATTTT.

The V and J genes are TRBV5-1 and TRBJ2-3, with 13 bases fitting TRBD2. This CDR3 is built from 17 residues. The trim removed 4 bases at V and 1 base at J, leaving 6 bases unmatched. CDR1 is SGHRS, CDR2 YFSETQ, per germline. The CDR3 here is CASSPSGTSGGTDTQYF. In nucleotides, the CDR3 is TGCGCCAGCAGCCCGAGCGGGACTAGCGGGGGCACAGATACGCAGTATTTT.

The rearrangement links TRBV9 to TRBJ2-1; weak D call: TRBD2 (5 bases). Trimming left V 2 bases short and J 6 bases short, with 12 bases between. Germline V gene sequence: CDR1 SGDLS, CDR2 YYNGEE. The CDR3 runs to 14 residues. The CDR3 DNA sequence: TGTGCCAGCAGCGTCCGCGGGTTGGGCAATGAGCAGTTCTTC. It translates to CASSVRGLGNEQFF.

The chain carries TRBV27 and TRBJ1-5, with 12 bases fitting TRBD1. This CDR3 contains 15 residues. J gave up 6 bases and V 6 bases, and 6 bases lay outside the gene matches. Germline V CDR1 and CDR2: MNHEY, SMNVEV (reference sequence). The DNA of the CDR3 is TGTGCCAGCAGAGGCGGGACAGGGGGCTTTCAGCCCCAGCATTTT. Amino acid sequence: CASRGGTGGFQPQHF.

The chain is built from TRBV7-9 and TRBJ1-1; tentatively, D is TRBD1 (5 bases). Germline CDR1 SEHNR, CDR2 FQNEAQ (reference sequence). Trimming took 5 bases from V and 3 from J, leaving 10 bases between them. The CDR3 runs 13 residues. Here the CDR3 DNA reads TGTGCCAGCAGCCTCCAGGGCTACACTGAAGCTTTCTTT. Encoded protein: CASSLQGYTEAFF.

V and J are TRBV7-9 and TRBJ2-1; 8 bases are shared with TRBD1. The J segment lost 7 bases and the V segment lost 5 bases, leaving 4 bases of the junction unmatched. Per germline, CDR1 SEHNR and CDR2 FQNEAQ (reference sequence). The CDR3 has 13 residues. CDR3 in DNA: TGTGCCAGCAGCCGGGGACAGGCAAATGAGCAGTTCTTC. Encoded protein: CASSRGQANEQFF.

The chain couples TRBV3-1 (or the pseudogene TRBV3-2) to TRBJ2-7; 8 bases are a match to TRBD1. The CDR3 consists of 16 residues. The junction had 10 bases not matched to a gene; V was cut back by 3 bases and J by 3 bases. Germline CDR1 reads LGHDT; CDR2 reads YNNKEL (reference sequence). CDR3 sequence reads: CASSHSSGRGLYEQYF. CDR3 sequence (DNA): TGTGCCAGCAGCCACTCATCGGGCAGGGGGCTCTACGAGCAGTACTTC.

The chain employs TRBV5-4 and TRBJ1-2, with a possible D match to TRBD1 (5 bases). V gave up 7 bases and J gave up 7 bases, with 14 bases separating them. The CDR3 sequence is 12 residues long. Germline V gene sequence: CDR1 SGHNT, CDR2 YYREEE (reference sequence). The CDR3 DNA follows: TGTGCCAGCCACGACTGGGGCGGTGGCTACACCTTC. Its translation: CASHDWGGGYTF. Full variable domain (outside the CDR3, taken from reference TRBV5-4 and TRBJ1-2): ETGVTQSPTHLIKTRGQQVTLRCSSQSGHNTVSWYQQALGQGPQFIFQYYREEENGRGNFPPRFSGLQFPNYSSELNVNALELDDSALYLCASHDWGGGYTFGSGTRLTVV.

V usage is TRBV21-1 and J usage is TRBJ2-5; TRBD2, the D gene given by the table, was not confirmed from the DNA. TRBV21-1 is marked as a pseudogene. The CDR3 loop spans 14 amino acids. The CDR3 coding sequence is TGTGCCAGCAGCAAAGTTACCGGGGAAGAGACCCAGTACTTC. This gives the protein CASSKVTGEETQYF.

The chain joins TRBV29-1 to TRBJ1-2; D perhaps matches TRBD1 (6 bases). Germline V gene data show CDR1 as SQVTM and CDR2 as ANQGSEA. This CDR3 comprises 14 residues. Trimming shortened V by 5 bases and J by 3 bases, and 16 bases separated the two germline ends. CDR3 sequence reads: CSVYQGPGDYGYTF. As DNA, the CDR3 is TGCAGCGTTTATCAGGGCCCAGGGGACTATGGCTACACCTTC. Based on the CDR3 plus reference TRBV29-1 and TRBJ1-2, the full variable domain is SAVISQKPSRDICQRGTSLTIQCQVDSQVTMMFWYRQQPGQSLTLIATANQGSEATYESGFVIDKFPISRPNLTFSTLTVSNMSPEDSSIYLCSVYQGPGDYGYTFGSGTRLTVV.

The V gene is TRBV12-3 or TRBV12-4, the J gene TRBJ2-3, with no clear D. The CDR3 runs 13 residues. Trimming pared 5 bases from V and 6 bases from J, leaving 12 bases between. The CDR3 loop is CASSPPSADTQYF. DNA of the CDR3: TGTGCCAGCAGTCCCCCTAGTGCGGATACGCAGTATTTT.

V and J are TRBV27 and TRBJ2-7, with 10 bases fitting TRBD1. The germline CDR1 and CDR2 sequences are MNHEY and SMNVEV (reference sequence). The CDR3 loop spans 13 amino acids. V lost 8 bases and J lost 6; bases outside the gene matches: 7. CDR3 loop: CASGTGEGLEQYF. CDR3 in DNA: TGTGCCAGCGGGACAGGGGAGGGTCTCGAGCAGTACTTC.

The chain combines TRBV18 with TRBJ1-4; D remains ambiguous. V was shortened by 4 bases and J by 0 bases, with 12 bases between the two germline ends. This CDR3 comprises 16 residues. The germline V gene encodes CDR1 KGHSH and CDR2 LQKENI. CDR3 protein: CASSLTSTATNEKLFF. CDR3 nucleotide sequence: TGTGCCAGCTCACTAACCTCTACTGCAACTAATGAAAAACTGTTTTTT.

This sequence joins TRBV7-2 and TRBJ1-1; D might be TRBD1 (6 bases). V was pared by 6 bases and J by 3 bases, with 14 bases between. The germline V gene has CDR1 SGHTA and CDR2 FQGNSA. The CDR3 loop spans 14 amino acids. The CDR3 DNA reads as TGTGCCAGCAGTAGACAGGAAGGCGACACTGAAGCTTTCTTT. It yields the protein CASSRQEGDTEAFF.

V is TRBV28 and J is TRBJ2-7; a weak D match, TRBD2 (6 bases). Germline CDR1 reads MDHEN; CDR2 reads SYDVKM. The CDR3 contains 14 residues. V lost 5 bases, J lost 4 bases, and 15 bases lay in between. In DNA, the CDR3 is TGTGCCAGCAGTCCTCCGGGAGATGAATACGAGCAGTACTTC. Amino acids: CASSPPGDEYEQYF.

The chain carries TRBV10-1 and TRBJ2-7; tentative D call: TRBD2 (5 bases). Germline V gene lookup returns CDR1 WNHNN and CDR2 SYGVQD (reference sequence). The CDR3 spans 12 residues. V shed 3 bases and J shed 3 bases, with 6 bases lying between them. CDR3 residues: CASSEGSYEQYF. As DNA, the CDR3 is TGCGCCAGCAGTGAAGGGAGCTACGAGCAGTACTTC.

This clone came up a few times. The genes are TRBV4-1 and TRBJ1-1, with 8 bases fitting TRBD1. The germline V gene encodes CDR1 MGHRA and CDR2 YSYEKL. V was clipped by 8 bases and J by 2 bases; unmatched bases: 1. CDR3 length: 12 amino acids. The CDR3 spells CASGQGNTEAFF. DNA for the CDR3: TGCGCCAGCGGACAGGGAAACACTGAAGCTTTCTTT.